The 3 T cell receptor beta chains below were found in one sample sequenced in a study of identical twins. Each CDR3 protein is one row after TCRdb ran MiXCR on the 5' RACE reads. The data hold around 470,000 distinct CDR3 sequences, with approximately 15% observed a single time. The data were also submitted as part of a second study, on yellow fever vaccine responses in identical twins.

Source material: CD4+ T cells sorted from blood. These TCRs come from a woman aged 18-30 years in good health.

The genes are TRBV20-1 and TRBJ2-2; D remains unclear. The CDR3 extends over 15 amino acids. CDR1 is DFQATT and CDR2 is SNEGSKA in the germline V gene (reference sequence). V was shortened by 6 bases and J by 4 bases, with 18 bases between the two germline ends. Here the CDR3 reads CSADESVRFTGELFF. The CDR3 DNA sequence: TGCAGTGCCGACGAAAGCGTGAGATTCACCGGGGAGCTGTTTTTT.

This clonotype was counted at least ten times. The CDR3: CASSSSSTDTQYF. The CDR3 coding sequence is TGCGCCAGCAGCTCGTCCAGCACAGATACGCAGTATTTT. This rearrangement joins TRBV5-1 to TRBJ2-3; D is ambiguous. This CDR3 has 13 residues. The germline V and J ends were trimmed by 3 bases and 0 bases, with 5 bases remaining between them. Per the germline V gene, CDR1 is SGHRS and CDR2 is YFSETQ. The whole variable domain, remainder taken from reference TRBV5-1 and TRBJ2-3, is KAGVTQTPRYLIKTRGQQVTLSCSPISGHRSVSWYQQTPGQGLQFLFEYFSETQRNKGNFPGRFSGRQFSNSRSEMNVSTLELGDSALYLCASSSSSTDTQYFGPGTRLTVL.

The V gene is TRBV6-2 or TRBV6-3, the J gene TRBJ1-1; D might be TRBD1 (5 bases). CDR1 and CDR2 from the germline V gene are MNHEY and SVGEGT. This CDR3 is built from 12 residues. Trimming removed 8 bases at V and 6 bases at J, with 13 bases between. For the CDR3, the DNA is TGTGCCAGCCGTAAGGGGTCGCCTGAAGCTTTCTTT. Translated: CASRKGSPEAFF.